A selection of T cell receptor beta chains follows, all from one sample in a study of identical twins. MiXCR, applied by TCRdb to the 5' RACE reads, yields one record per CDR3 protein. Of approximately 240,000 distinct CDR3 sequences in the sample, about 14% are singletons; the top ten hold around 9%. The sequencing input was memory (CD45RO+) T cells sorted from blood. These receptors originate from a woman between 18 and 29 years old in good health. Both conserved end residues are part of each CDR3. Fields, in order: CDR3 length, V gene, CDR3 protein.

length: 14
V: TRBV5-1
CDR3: CASSLVLPRDTQYF

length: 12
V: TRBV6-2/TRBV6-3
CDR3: CASRKQGDEQYF

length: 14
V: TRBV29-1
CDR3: CSVATGRGETEAFF

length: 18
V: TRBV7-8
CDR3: CASSWGLGRQEGSGGYTF

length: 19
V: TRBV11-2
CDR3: CASSQGGWGPPRDQETQYF

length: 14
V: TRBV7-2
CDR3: CASSRASGAYEQYF

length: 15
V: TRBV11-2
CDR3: CASSLQGTANTEAFF

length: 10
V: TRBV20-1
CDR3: CSFAKNIQYF

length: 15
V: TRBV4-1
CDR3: CASSFRGTGATEAFF

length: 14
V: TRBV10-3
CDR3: CAIRPGRSGGELFF

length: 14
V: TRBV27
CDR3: CASSLEEVNSPLHF

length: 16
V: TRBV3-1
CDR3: CASSPPVRGYSTEAFF

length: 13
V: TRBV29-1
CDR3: CSVDGDGNEKLFF

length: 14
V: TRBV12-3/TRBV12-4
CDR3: CASSSTGGNYGYTF

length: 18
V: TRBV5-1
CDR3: CASSPNTGVSSGANVLTF

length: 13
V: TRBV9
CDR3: CASSTQGTYGYTF

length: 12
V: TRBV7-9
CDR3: CASSFGQPIAFF

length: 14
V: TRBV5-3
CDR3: CARSRLANTGELFF

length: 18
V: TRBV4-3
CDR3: CASSQEARDSSGANVLTF

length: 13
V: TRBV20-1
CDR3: CSASRQPNSPLHF

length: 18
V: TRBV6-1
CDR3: CASSEALGPYSTNYGYTF

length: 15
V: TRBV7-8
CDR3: CASSLQREYLYEQYF

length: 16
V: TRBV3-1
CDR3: CASSQRDRGPYYEQYF

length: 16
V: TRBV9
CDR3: CASSVFRGGGADTQYF

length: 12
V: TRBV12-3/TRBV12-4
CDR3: CASSLGTSVQYF

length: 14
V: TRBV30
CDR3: CAWSVLGRVYEQYF

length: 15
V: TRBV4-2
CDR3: CASSQEGQTNEKLFF

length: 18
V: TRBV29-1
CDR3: CSVEGAGGEGLELNEQFF

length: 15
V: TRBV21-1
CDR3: CASSNSGPSTDTQYF

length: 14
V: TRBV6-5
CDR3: CASSYSSSQRKAFF

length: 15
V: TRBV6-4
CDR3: CASRELAGAEDTQYF

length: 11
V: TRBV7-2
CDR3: CASSVRSGQYF

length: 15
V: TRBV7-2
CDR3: CASSLVRAGANVLTF

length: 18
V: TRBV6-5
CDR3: CASSYRMTGQGLPYEQYF

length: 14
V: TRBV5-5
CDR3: CASSLEHRGREQFF

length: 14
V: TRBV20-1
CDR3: CSARVPGQDYGYTF

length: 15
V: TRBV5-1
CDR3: CASRSGTGGTGELFF

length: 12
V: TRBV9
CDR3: CASSGDGRGAFF

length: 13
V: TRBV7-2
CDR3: CASSPRLAYTQYF

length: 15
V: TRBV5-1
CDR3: CASSFNPARGQPQHF

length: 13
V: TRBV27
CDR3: CASSDVSNQPQHF

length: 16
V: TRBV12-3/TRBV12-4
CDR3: CASSPVSGTGKDTQYF

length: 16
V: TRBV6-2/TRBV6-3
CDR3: CASIPPGLAGAGEQFF

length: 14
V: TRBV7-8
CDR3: CASSLGVGATEAFF

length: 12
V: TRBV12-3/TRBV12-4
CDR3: CASSFKEGEQFF

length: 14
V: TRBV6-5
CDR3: CASSWGAGYEKLFF

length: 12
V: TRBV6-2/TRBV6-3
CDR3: CASSRTLQAPTF

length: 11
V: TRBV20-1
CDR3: CSASRGNEQYF

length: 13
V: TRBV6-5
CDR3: CASMSRLVYTQYF

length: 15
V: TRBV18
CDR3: CASSPDSGITGELFF

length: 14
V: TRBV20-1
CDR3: CSAETSGSRYEQFF

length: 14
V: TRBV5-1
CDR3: CASSLGAVDSPLHF

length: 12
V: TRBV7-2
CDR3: CASSLPGYGYTF

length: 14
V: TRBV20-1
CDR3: CSALAGVNTGELFF

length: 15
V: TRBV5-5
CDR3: CASSLWDRGSYEQYF